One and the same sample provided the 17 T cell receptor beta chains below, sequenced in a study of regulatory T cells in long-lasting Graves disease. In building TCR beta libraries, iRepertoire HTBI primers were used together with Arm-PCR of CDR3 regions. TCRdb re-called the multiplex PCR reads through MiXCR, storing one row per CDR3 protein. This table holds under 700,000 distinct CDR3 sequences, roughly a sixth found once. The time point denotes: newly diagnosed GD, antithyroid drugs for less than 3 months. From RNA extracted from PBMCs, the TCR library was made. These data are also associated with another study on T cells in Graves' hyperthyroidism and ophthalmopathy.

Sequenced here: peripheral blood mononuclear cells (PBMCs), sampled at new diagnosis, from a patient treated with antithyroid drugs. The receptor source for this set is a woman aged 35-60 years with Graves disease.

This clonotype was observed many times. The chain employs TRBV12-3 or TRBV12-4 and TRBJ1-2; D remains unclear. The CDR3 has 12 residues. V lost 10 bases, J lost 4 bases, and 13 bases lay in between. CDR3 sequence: CAIDWVSYGYTF. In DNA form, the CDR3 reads TGTGCCATCGACTGGGTTAGCTATGGCTACACCTTC.

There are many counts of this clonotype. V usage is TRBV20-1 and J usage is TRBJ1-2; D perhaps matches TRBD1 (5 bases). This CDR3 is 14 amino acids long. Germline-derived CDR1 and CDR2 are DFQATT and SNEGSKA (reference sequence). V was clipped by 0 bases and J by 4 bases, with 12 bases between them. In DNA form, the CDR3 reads TGCAGTGCTAGAGAGACAGTGGGGGGCTATGGCTACACCTTC. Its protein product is CSARETVGGYGYTF.

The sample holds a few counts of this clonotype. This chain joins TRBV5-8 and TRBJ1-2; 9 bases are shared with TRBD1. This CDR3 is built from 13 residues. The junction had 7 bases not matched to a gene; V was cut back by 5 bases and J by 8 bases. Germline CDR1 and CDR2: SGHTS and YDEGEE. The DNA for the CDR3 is TGTGCCAGCAGGTCGACAGGGGGGAGCGGCTACACCTTC. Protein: CASRSTGGSGYTF.

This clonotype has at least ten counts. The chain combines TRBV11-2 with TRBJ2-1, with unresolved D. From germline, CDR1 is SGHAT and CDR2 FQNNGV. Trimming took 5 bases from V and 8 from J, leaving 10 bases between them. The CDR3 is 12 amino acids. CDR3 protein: CASSALLDEQFF. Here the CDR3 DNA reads TGTGCCAGCAGCGCATTATTGGATGAGCAGTTCTTC.

CDR3 nucleotides: TGCGCCAGCAGCCAAAGCCGGGAGCTGTTTTTT. Encoded protein: CASSQSRELFF. This chain joins TRBV5-1 and TRBJ2-2; D call uncertain. The ends were cut back, 4 bases at V and 9 bases at J, with 7 bases in the middle. The CDR3 is made up of 11 amino acids. From germline, CDR1 is SGHRS and CDR2 YFSETQ. Full variable domain (remainder filled in from reference TRBV5-1 and TRBJ2-2): KAGVTQTPRYLIKTRGQQVTLSCSPISGHRSVSWYQQTPGQGLQFLFEYFSETQRNKGNFPGRFSGRQFSNSRSEMNVSTLELGDSALYLCASSQSRELFFGEGSRLTVL.

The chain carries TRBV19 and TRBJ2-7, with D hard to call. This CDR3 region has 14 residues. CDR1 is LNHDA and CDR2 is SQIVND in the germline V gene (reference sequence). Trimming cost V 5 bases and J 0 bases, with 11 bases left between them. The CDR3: CASSADTFSYEQYF. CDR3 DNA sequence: TGTGCCAGTAGTGCAGACACCTTCTCCTACGAGCAGTACTTC.

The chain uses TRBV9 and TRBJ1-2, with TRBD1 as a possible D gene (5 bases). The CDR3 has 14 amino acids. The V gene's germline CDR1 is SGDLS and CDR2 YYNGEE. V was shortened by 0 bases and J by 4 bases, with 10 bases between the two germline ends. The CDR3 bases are TGTGCCAGCAGCGTAGATGACAGTCCCTATGGCTACACCTTC. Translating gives CASSVDDSPYGYTF. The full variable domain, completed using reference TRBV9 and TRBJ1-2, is DSGVTQTPKHLITATGQRVTLRCSPRSGDLSVYWYQQSLDQGLQFLIQYYNGEERAKGNILERFSAQQFPDLHSELNLSSLELGDSALYFCASSVDDSPYGYTFGSGTRLTVV.

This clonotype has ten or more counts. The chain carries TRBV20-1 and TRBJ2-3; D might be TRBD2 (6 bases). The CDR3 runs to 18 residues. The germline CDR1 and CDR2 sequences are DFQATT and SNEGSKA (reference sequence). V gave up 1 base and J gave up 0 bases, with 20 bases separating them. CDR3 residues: CSARGVRGADASTDTQYF. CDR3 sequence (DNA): TGCAGTGCTAGAGGGGTCCGCGGGGCCGATGCTAGCACAGATACGCAGTATTTT.

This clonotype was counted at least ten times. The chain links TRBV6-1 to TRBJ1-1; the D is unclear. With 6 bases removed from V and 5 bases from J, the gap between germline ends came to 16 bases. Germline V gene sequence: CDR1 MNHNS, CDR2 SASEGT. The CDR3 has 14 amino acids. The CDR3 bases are TGTGCCAGCAGACTAGACACCGCCGTGACTGAAGCTTTCTTT. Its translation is CASRLDTAVTEAFF.

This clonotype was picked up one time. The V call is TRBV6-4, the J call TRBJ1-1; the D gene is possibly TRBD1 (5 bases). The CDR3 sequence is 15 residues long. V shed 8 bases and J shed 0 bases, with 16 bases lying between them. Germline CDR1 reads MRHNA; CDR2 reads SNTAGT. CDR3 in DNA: TGTGCCAGCCCCCCGCAGGGCCTTATGAACACTGAAGCTTTCTTT. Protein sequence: CASPPQGLMNTEAFF.

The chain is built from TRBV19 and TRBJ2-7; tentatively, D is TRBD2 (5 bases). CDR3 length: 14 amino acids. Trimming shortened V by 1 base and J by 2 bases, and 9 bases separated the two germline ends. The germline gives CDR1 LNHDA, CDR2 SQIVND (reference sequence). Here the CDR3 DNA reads TGTGCCAGTAGTATAGGGGTCGGGACCTACGAGCAGTACTTC. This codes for CASSIGVGTYEQYF.

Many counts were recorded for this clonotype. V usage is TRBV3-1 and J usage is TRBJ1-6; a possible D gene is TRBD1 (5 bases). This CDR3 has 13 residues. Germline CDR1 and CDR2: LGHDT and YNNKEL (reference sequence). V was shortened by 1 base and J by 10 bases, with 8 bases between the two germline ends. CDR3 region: CASSQGGSSPLHF. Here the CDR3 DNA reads TGTGCCAGCAGCCAAGGGGGCAGCTCACCCCTCCACTTT.

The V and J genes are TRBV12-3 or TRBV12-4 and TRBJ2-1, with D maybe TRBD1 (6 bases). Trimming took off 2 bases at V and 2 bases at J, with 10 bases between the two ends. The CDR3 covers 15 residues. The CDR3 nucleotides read TGTGCCAGCAGTTTAAGCAGGGGCCCCTACAATGAGCAGTTCTTC. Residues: CASSLSRGPYNEQFF.

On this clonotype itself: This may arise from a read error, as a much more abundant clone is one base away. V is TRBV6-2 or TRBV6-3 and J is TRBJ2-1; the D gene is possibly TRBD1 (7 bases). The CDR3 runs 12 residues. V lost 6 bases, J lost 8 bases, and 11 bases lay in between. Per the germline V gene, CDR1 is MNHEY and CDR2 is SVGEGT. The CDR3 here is CASRARGDEQFF. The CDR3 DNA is TGTGCCAGCAGAGCCAGGGGGGATGAGCAGTTCTTC.

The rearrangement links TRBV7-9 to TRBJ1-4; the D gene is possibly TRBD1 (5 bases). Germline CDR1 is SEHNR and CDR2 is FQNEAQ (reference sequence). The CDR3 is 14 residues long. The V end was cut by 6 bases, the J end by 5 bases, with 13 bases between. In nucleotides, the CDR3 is TGTGCCAGCAGGCCCGGGACTTCAAATGAAAAACTGTTTTTT. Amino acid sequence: CASRPGTSNEKLFF.

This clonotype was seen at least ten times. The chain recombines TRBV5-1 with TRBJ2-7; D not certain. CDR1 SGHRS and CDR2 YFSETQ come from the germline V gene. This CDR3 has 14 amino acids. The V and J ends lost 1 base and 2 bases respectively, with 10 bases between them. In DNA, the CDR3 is TGCGCCAGCAGCTTGTCAGGAGCCACCTACGAGCAGTACTTC. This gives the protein CASSLSGATYEQYF.

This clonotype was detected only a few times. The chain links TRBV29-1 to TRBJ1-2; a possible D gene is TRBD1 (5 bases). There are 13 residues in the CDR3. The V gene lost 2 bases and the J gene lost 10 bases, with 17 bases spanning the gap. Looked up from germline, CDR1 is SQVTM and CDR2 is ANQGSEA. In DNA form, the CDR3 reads TGCAGCGTTGAATGGGTGGGGGTATGGGACTACACCTTC. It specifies CSVEWVGVWDYTF.